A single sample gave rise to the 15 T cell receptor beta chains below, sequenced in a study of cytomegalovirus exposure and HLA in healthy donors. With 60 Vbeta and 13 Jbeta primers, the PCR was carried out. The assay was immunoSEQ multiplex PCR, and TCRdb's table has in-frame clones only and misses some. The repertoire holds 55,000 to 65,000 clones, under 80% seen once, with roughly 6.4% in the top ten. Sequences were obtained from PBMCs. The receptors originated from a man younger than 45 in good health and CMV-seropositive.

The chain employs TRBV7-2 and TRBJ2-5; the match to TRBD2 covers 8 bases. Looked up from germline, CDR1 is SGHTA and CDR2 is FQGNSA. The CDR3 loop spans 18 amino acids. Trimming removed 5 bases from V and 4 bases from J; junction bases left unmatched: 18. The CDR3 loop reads CASSPGAGGRFRGETQYF. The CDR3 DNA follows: TGTGCCAGCAGCCCAGGGGCGGGGGGCCGATTCAGGGGAGAGACCCAGTACTTC.

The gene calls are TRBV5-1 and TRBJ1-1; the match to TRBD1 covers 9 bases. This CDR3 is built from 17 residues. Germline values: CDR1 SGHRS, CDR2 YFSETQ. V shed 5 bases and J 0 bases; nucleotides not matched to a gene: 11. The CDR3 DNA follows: TGCGCCAGCAGTTCGGTAAGGGGGACAGGGATGAACACTGAAGCTTTCTTT. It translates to CASSSVRGTGMNTEAFF.

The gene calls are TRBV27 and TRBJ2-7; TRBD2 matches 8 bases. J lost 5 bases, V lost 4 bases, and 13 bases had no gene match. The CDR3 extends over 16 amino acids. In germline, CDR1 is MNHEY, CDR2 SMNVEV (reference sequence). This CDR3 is CASSSISGSGVNEQYF. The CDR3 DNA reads TGTGCCAGCAGTTCAATTAGCGGTAGCGGGGTTAACGAGCAGTACTTC.

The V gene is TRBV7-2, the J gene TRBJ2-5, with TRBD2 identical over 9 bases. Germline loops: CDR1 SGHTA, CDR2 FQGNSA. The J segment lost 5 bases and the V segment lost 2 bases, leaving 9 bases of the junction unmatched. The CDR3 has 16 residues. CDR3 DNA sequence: TGTGCCAGCAGCTTATTAGTTGCGGGGGGGCTGGAGACCCAGTACTTC. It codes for CASSLLVAGGLETQYF.

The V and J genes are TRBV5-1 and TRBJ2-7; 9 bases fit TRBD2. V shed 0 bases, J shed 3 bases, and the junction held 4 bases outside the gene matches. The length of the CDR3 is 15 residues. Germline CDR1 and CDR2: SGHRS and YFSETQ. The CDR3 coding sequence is TGCGCCAGCAGCTTGGGCGGGGGGGAGAGCTACGAGCAGTACTTC. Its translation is CASSLGGGESYEQYF. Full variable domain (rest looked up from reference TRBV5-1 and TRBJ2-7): KAGVTQTPRYLIKTRGQQVTLSCSPISGHRSVSWYQQTPGQGLQFLFEYFSETQRNKGNFPGRFSGRQFSNSRSEMNVSTLELGDSALYLCASSLGGGESYEQYFGPGTRLTVT.

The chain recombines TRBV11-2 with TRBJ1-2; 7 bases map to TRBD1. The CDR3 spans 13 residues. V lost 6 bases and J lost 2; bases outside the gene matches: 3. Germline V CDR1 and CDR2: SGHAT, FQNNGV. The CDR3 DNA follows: TGTGCCAGCAGTCCGACAGGGAACTATGGCTACACCTTC. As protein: CASSPTGNYGYTF.

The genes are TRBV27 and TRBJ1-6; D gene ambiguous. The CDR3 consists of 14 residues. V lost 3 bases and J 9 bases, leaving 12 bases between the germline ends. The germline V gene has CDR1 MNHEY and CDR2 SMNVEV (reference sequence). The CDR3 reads CASSFEGLGSPLHF. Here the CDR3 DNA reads TGTGCCAGCAGTTTCGAGGGCCTTGGTTCACCCCTCCACTTT.

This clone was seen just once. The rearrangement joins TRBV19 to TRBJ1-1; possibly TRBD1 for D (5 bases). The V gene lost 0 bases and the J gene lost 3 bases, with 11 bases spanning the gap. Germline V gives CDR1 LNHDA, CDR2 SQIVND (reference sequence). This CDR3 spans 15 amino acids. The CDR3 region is CASSIDGGGYTEAFF. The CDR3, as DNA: TGTGCCAGTAGTATAGATGGGGGGGGGTACACTGAAGCTTTCTTT.

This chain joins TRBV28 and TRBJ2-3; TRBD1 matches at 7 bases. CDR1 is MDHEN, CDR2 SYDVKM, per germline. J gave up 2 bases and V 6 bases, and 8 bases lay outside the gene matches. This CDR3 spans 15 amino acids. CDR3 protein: CASRRNRGTTDTQYF. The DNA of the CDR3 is TGTGCCAGCAGACGGAACAGGGGAACCACAGATACGCAGTATTTT.

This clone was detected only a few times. The CDR3 DNA is TGTGCCAGCAGGGGGGACAGCCCTGAAGCTTTCTTT. This sequence encodes CASRGDSPEAFF. The chain links TRBV2 to TRBJ1-1; 7 bases are shared with TRBD1. The CDR3 totals 12 residues. V shed 6 bases and J 6 bases; nucleotides not matched to a gene: 4. Looked up from germline, CDR1 is SNHLY and CDR2 is FYNNEI.

The CDR3 sequence: CASTYFAGGRTGELFF. In DNA, the CDR3 is TGTGCCAGCACCTATTTTGCAGGGGGACGCACCGGGGAGCTGTTTTTT. This chain links TRBV28 with TRBJ2-2; 7 nucleotides agree with TRBD1. The CDR3 consists of 16 residues. The germline V gene has CDR1 MDHEN and CDR2 SYDVKM. V lost 7 bases to trimming and J lost 4 bases; unmatched junction nucleotides: 12.

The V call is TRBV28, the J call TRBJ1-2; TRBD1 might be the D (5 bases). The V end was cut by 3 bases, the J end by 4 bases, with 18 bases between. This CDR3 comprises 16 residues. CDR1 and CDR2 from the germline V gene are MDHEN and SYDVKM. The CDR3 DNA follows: TGTGCCAGCAGTTTGACGCTGAGGCAGGGCGCCTATGGCTACACCTTC. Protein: CASSLTLRQGAYGYTF.

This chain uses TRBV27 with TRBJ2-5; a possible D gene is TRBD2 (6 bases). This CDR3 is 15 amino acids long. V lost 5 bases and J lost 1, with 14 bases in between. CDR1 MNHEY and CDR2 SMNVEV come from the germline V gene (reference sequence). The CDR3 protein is CASSKIGGIQETQYF. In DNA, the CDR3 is TGTGCCAGCAGTAAAATTGGGGGGATCCAAGAGACCCAGTACTTC.

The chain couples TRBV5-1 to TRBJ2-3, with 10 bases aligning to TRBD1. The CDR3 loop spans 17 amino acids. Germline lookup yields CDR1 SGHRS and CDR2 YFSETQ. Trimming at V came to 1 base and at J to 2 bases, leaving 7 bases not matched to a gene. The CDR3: CASSLIGTGVDTDTQYF. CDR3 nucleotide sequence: TGCGCCAGCAGCTTGATAGGGACAGGGGTGGACACAGATACGCAGTATTTT.

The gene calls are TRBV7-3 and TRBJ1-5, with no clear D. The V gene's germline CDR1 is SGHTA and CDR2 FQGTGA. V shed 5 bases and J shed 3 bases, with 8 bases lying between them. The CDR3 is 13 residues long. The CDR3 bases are TGTGCCAGCAGCGCAGGAATCAATCAGCCCCAGCATTTT. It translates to CASSAGINQPQHF.